Below, one T cell receptor beta chain is given with its context. Its antigen is unidentified. The sample belongs to a study of cytomegalovirus exposure and HLA in healthy donors. About the study: Earlier, 200 million or so T cells were analyzed, and more than 100 million unique TCR beta sequences were found among them.

Study-wide findings and caveats: According to the study, around 160 TCR beta chains were cytomegalovirus-associated. Cytomegalovirus status was reportedly diagnosed by the classifier with high specificity and sensitivity. Reportedly, a later analysis found an Asian-associated ancestry cluster had fewer N-insertions than the roughly 700-donor mean.

Researchers ran the PCR with 60 Vbeta and 13 Jbeta primers. The repertoire was sequenced with immunoSEQ multiplex PCR; TCRdb's copy has only in-frame clones and lacks some. The table records around 160,000 clones, approximately 83% of them present only once. Sequences were obtained from PBMCs. This TCR was recovered from a man between 18 and 29 years old in good health and CMV-seropositive.

CDR3 loop: CSARRGAEAFF. The CDR3 nucleotides are TGCAGTGCTAGACGGGGAGCTGAAGCTTTCTTT. The chain carries TRBV20-1 and TRBJ1-1; D is uncertain. Trimming pared 2 bases from V and 6 bases from J, leaving 7 bases between. Looked up from germline, CDR1 is DFQATT and CDR2 is SNEGSKA (reference sequence). The CDR3 spans 11 residues.